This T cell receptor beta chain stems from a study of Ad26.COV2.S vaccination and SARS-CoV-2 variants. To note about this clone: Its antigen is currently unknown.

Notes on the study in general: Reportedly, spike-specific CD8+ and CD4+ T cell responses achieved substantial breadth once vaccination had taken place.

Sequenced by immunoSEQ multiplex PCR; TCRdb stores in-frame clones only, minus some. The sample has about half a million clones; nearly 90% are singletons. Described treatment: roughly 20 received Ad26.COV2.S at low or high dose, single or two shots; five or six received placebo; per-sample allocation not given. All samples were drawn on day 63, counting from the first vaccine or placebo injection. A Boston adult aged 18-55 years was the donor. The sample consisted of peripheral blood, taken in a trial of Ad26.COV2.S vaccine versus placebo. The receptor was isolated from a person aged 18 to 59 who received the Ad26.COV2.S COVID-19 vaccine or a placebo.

The CDR3 region has the DNA TGTGCCAGCAGGCCCTCAGAGGGAATGGGGGGCTACACCTTC. This translates into CASRPSEGMGGYTF. V usage is TRBV7-3 and J usage is TRBJ1-2; no reliable D call. The length of the CDR3 is 14 residues. Trimming took off 6 bases at V and 8 bases at J, with 19 bases between the two ends. Germline CDR1 is SGHTA and CDR2 is FQGTGA.